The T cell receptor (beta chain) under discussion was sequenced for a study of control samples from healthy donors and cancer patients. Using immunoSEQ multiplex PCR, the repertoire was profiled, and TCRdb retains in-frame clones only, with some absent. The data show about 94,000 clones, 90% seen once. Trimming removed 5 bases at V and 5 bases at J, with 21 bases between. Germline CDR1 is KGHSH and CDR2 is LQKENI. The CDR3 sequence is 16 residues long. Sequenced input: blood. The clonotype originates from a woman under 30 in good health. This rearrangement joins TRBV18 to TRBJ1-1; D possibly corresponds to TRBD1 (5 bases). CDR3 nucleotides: TGTGCCAGCTCAGCTAACCTCGTGCAGGGTTTTACTGAAGCTTTCTTT. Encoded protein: CASSANLVQGFTEAFF. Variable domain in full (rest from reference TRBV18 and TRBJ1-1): NAGVMQNPRHLVRRRGQEARLRCSPMKGHSHVYWYRQLPEEGLKFMVYLQKENIIDESGMPKERFSAEFPKEGPSILRIQQVVRGDSAAYFCASSANLVQGFTEAFFGQGTRLTVV.